This TCR beta chain comes out of a study of CD8 T cells in ankylosing spondylitis. Overall study results and limits: Apparently characteristic of ankylosing spondylitis blood was a TCR beta motif (roughly eight highly homologous variants). In ankylosing spondylitis patients, matched synovial fluid reportedly showed significant enrichment of disease-linked clones. Earlier reports found some motif variants in synovial fluid and blood in reactive arthritis.

Looked up from germline, CDR1 is MGHRA and CDR2 is YSYEKL. This CDR3 comprises 16 residues. Trimming pared 0 bases from V and 4 bases from J, leaving 13 bases between. Quantitative molecular-barcoded 5'-RACE generated the TCR beta libraries. TCRdb used MiXCR to reprocess the 5' RACE reads, holding one entry per CDR3 protein. The repertoire holds almost 400,000 distinct CDR3 sequences, 20% to 25% seen once, with 16% in the top ten. With respect to this clonotype: The antigen is not known.

The source of this sequence is a male donor with ankylosing spondylitis. Material for sequencing was blood, either unsorted or a sorted T cell fraction (not recorded which). The chain is built from TRBV4-1 and TRBJ2-1; either TRBD1 or TRBD2 may fit D (5 bases each). The CDR3 sequence is CASSQERGDSYNEQFF. CDR3 DNA: TGCGCCAGCAGCCAAGAGAGGGGAGACTCATACAATGAGCAGTTCTTC.